These 26 T cell receptor beta chains were sequenced from one sample in a study of shared clonotypes between healthy human individuals. Only in-frame clones appear in the TCRdb table, and some are missing; sequencing was by immunoSEQ multiplex PCR. The table lists some 2,500,000 clones, 85% to 95% of them singletons. Sequencing was done on a sample of naive CD4+ T cells from PBMCs. Specified subset: CD45RA+ positively selected. The receptors originated from a man between 18 and 29 years old in good health. Some clones in this sample may be carry-over from other donors' samples.

The V call is TRBV2, the J call TRBJ1-1; D might be TRBD1 (6 bases). The CDR3 has 13 amino acids. Germline loops: CDR1 SNHLY, CDR2 FYNNEI. Between the trimmed V and J ends, which lost 6 bases and 10 bases, there was a span of 18 bases. DNA for the CDR3: TGTGCCAGCAGGCATAATCGACAGGTCGCAGCTTTCTTT. It translates to CASRHNRQVAAFF.

The rearrangement links TRBV7-3 to TRBJ2-3; 8 bases map to TRBD2. The CDR3 length is 16 residues. The V gene end was trimmed by 5 bases and the J gene end by 2 bases; junction bases not matched to a gene: 9. Germline assignment: CDR1 SGHTA and CDR2 FQGTGA. The CDR3 loop is CASSQAASGYTDTQYF. CDR3 coding DNA: TGTGCCAGCAGCCAAGCGGCTAGCGGGTACACAGATACGCAGTATTTT. The entire variable domain, with the rest obtained from reference TRBV7-3 and TRBJ2-3, is as follows: GAGVSQTPSNKVTEKGKYVELRCDPISGHTALYWYRQSLGQGPEFLIYFQGTGAADDSGLPNDRFFAVRPEGSVSTLKIQRTERGDSAVYLCASSQAASGYTDTQYFGPGTRLTVL.

This rearrangement joins TRBV7-2 to TRBJ2-1, with 11 nucleotides matching TRBD2. Germline CDR1 is SGHTA and CDR2 is FQGNSA. Germline trimming cut 5 bases from V and 5 bases from J; bases unmatched to any gene: 8. This CDR3 has 16 residues. CDR3 amino acids: CASSPRTSGSNNEQFF. The DNA of the CDR3 is TGTGCCAGCAGCCCCAGGACTAGCGGGTCGAACAATGAGCAGTTCTTC. Complete variable domain (other parts from reference TRBV7-2 and TRBJ2-1): GAGVSQSPSNKVTEKGKDVELRCDPISGHTALYWYRQSLGQGLEFLIYFQGNSAPDKSGLPSDRFSAERTGGSVSTLTIQRTQQEDSAVYLCASSPRTSGSNNEQFFGPGTRLTVL.

Comment on this clone: In the same sample, other DNA sequences code for this CDR3. The genes are TRBV5-1 and TRBJ1-1; D gene ambiguous. The CDR3 loop spans 13 amino acids. Germline V lookup: CDR1 SGHRS, CDR2 YFSETQ. Between the trimmed V and J ends, which lost 2 bases and 2 bases, there was a span of 7 bases. CDR3 protein: CASSLLSNTEAFF. The CDR3 region has the DNA TGCGCCAGCAGCTTACTCAGTAACACTGAAGCTTTCTTT.

The gene calls are TRBV28 and TRBJ2-5; TRBD2 matches 9 bases. The ends lost 11 bases at V and 5 bases at J; junction bases unmatched: 6. This CDR3 spans 12 amino acids. Germline V gene lookup returns CDR1 MDHEN and CDR2 SYDVKM. The chain's CDR3 is CAGGGGSETQYF. The CDR3, as DNA: TGTGCCGGCGGGGGGGGTTCGGAGACCCAGTACTTC.

The V gene is TRBV18, the J gene TRBJ2-2; 7 positions match TRBD2. With 2 bases clipped from V and 6 bases from J, the junction kept 9 bases outside the gene matches. Germline V gene sequence: CDR1 KGHSH, CDR2 LQKENI. The CDR3 extends over 16 amino acids. The CDR3 here is CASSPIRTSVAGELFF. CDR3 sequence (DNA): TGTGCCAGCTCACCAATTCGGACTAGTGTGGCCGGGGAGCTGTTTTTT.

This clone has a handful of counts. The chain employs TRBV14 and TRBJ1-1, with D hard to call. Germline CDR1 and CDR2: SGHDN and FVKESK. CDR3 size: 13 residues. V was shortened by 4 bases and J by 0 bases, with 6 bases between the two germline ends. CDR3 bases: TGTGCCAGCAGCCTACATTTGAACACTGAAGCTTTCTTT. Amino acid sequence: CASSLHLNTEAFF.

The V call is TRBV19, the J call TRBJ2-1; D is perhaps TRBD1 or TRBD2 (5 bases each). From germline, CDR1 is LNHDA and CDR2 SQIVND (reference sequence). V shed 2 bases and J shed 7 bases, with 15 bases lying between them. This CDR3 comprises 15 residues. CDR3 sequence: CASSIIGARANEQFF. The CDR3 DNA reads TGTGCCAGTAGTATAATCGGGGCGCGCGCGAATGAGCAGTTCTTC.

Only a few counts were recorded for this clone. The V and J genes are TRBV5-1 and TRBJ1-1; D call uncertain. CDR1 is SGHRS and CDR2 is YFSETQ in the germline V gene. This CDR3 is built from 12 residues. Trimming shortened V by 3 bases and J by 1 base, and 4 bases separated the two germline ends. The CDR3 nucleotides read TGCGCCAGCAGCTCTCAGAACACTGAAGCTTTCTTT. Translated: CASSSQNTEAFF.

The chain employs TRBV15 and TRBJ2-1, with D possibly matching TRBD1 (5 bases). The CDR3 covers 13 residues. Germline V gene data show CDR1 as LNHNV and CDR2 as YYDKDF (reference sequence). V dropped 1 base and J dropped 7 bases, with 8 bases sitting between them. CDR3 sequence (DNA): TGTGCCACCAGCAGAGCGGCAGGGAATGAGCAGTTCTTC. The encoded protein is CATSRAAGNEQFF.

This chain uses TRBV7-9 with TRBJ2-7, with 7 bases fitting TRBD1. The CDR3 runs 14 residues. Germline assignment: CDR1 SEHNR and CDR2 FQNEAQ (reference sequence). Unmatched junction bases numbered 4, after V lost 0 bases and J lost 5 bases. The CDR3 sequence: CASSLARDSHEQYF. The DNA for the CDR3 is TGTGCCAGCAGCTTAGCCAGGGACAGCCACGAGCAGTACTTC.

This clone was observed a single time. The chain has TRBV15 and TRBJ2-3; 10 bases agree with TRBD1. Losses at the gene ends were 3 bases for V and 4 bases for J; bases not matched to a gene: 7. From germline, CDR1 is LNHNV and CDR2 YYDKDF (reference sequence). The CDR3 length is 16 residues. The CDR3 region has the DNA TGTGCCACCAGCAGTGCCGGGACAGGGGACCCAGATACGCAGTATTTT. Translated, it gives CATSSAGTGDPDTQYF.

Remarks on this clone: The same CDR3 is also encoded by other DNA sequences in this sample. This sequence joins TRBV18 and TRBJ1-5; D unclear. This CDR3 contains 13 residues. Trimming shortened V by 3 bases and J by 4 bases, and 7 bases separated the two germline ends. Per germline, CDR1 KGHSH and CDR2 LQKENI. The CDR3 spells CASSPSENQPQHF. In DNA form, the CDR3 reads TGTGCCAGCTCACCGTCGGAAAATCAGCCCCAGCATTTT.

This clone showed up just once. V gene TRBV5-4 combines with J gene TRBJ2-4; D possibly matches TRBD1 or TRBD2 (5 bases each). Trimming removed 4 bases at V and 1 base at J, with 12 bases between. Germline V gene sequence: CDR1 SGHNT, CDR2 YYREEE (reference sequence). CDR3 length: 15 amino acids. As DNA, the CDR3 is TGTGCCAGCAGCCTGCTCGGGACCGCCAAAAACATTCAGTACTTC. Its translation: CASSLLGTAKNIQYF.

With regard to this clone: Other DNA variants within this sample encode the same CDR3. The chain is built from TRBV6-5 and TRBJ1-5; D is ambiguous. This CDR3 comprises 10 residues. V lost 8 bases and J lost 3, with 2 bases in between. CDR1 MNHEY and CDR2 SVGAGI come from the germline V gene. The CDR3 DNA reads TGTGCCAGCTCCAATCAGCCCCAGCATTTT. Its protein is CASSNQPQHF.

V is TRBV5-1 and J is TRBJ2-3; 7 nucleotides match TRBD2. CDR1 and CDR2 (germline): SGHRS, YFSETQ. This CDR3 region has 14 residues. Trimming at V came to 4 bases and at J to 4 bases, leaving 6 bases not matched to a gene. CDR3 nucleotide sequence: TGCGCCAGCAGCGATTCTAGCGGAGCAGATACGCAGTATTTT. Its translation is CASSDSSGADTQYF.

The count of this clone is one. The chain couples TRBV7-9 to TRBJ1-1, with D possibly being TRBD1 (5 bases). The V and J ends lost 1 base and 4 bases respectively, with 10 bases between them. Germline V gives CDR1 SEHNR, CDR2 FQNEAQ (reference sequence). The CDR3 is 14 residues long. The CDR3 bases are TGTGCCAGCAGCTTAGATGGGGCGGGCACTGAAGCTTTCTTT. Amino acids: CASSLDGAGTEAFF.

The chain couples TRBV6-1 to TRBJ1-5, with TRBD1 as a possible D gene (5 bases). Trimming took off 2 bases at V and 4 bases at J, with 18 bases between the two ends. CDR3 length equals 17 residues. CDR1 and CDR2 from the germline V gene are MNHNS and SASEGT. CDR3 amino acids: CASSELAGPVRNQPQHF. DNA of the CDR3: TGTGCCAGCAGTGAATTGGCGGGGCCGGTGCGTAATCAGCCCCAGCATTTT.

This chain connects TRBV6-5 to TRBJ2-1, with 7 nucleotides matching TRBD1. The CDR3 is 14 residues long. J was trimmed by 3 bases and V by 6 bases; bases with no gene match: 5. Germline V CDR1 and CDR2: MNHEY, SVGAGI. CDR3 amino acids: CASREDRIYNEQFF. The CDR3 nucleotides read TGTGCCAGCAGGGAGGACAGGATCTACAATGAGCAGTTCTTC.

The chain is built from TRBV29-1 and TRBJ1-2; no reliable D call. The CDR3 sequence is 15 residues long. Germline V gene lookup returns CDR1 SQVTM and CDR2 ANQGSEA. The V end was cut by 7 bases, the J end by 4 bases, with 22 bases between. CDR3 loop: CSAEDGVRGSYGYTF. The CDR3 DNA reads as TGCAGCGCCGAGGACGGCGTCCGGGGATCCTATGGCTACACCTTC.

The chain combines TRBV27 with TRBJ2-7; the match to TRBD1 covers 10 bases. The germline V gene has CDR1 MNHEY and CDR2 SMNVEV (reference sequence). The V gene end was trimmed by 6 bases and the J gene end by 6 bases; junction bases not matched to a gene: 8. The length of the CDR3 is 14 residues. The CDR3 coding sequence is TGTGCCAGCAGAGACAGGGGGCTCGTCGGCGAGCAGTACTTC. Translation: CASRDRGLVGEQYF.

About this clone itself: Different DNA sequences within this sample yield the same CDR3. The genes are TRBV5-1 and TRBJ2-7; D might be TRBD2 (5 bases). The CDR3 totals 14 residues. CDR1 SGHRS and CDR2 YFSETQ come from the germline V gene. V lost 3 bases to trimming and J lost 1 base, with 11 bases between them. CDR3 sequence reads: CASSWTGLSYEQYF. In nucleotides, the CDR3 is TGCGCCAGCAGCTGGACCGGACTGTCCTACGAGCAGTACTTC.

This chain uses TRBV28 with TRBJ1-1, with D perhaps TRBD1 (6 bases). V was clipped by 4 bases and J by 0 bases, with 18 bases between them. The CDR3 extends over 17 amino acids. The V gene's germline CDR1 is MDHEN and CDR2 SYDVKM. This CDR3 is CASSSPPGGAMNTEAFF. The CDR3 DNA follows: TGTGCCAGCAGTTCACCCCCCGGGGGGGCCATGAACACTGAAGCTTTCTTT.

The chain joins TRBV5-6 to TRBJ2-7; D might be TRBD2 (7 bases). Germline lookup yields CDR1 SGHDT and CDR2 YYEEEE. Trimming stripped 4 bases from V and 0 bases from J, with 17 bases between. The CDR3 runs to 16 residues. CDR3 protein: CASSRGASRSSYEQYF. As DNA, the CDR3 is TGTGCCAGCAGCCGGGGGGCTAGCCGAAGCTCCTACGAGCAGTACTTC.

J is TRBJ1-2 and V is TRBV18; 7 bases align to TRBD1. The CDR3 consists of 16 residues. The V and J ends lost 8 bases and 4 bases, in that order; junction bases with no gene match: 16. Germline loops: CDR1 KGHSH, CDR2 LQKENI. The CDR3 nucleotides are TGTGCCAGCCGTGAGGTCCGAACAGGGGAAGGCTATGGCTACACCTTC. Translation: CASREVRTGEGYGYTF.

This CDR3 is CASSSMTSGRVGETQYF. CDR3 sequence (DNA): TGTGCCAGCAGCTCCATGACTAGCGGGAGGGTGGGTGAGACCCAGTACTTC. This chain uses TRBV5-6 with TRBJ2-5, with 14 nucleotides matching TRBD2. CDR1 is SGHDT, CDR2 YYEEEE, per germline. The CDR3 has 17 amino acids. The V and J ends lost 3 bases and 5 bases, in that order; junction bases with no gene match: 9. The variable domain in full, with the rest retrieved from reference TRBV5-6 and TRBJ2-5, is DAGVTQSPTHLIKTRGQQVTLRCSPKSGHDTVSWYQQALGQGPQFIFQYYEEEERQRGNFPDRFSGHQFPNYSSELNVNALLLGDSALYLCASSSMTSGRVGETQYFGPGTRLLVL.